This T cell receptor beta chain was profiled in a study of prognosis after radiotherapy for stage I lung cancer (dated by TCRdb to about 2021). In the study overall: Between April 2018 and January 2019, over 15 patients with stage I NSCLC were enrolled in Nanjing, China. Of the enrolled patients, some 15 had newly diagnosed primary stage I lung tumors, while a few had oligometastatic NSCLC following surgical resection of the primary tumor. Every patient was deemed medically inoperable, more than ten because of comorbidities and 7 because they refused surgery. The cohort included more than 10 men and a handful of women, with a median age of approximately 74 years and a range of about 50 to 90 years. Some 13 patients had adenocarcinoma and seven had squamous cell carcinoma as the tumor histology. SBRT was delivered in 3 to 5 fractions with a biologically effective dose of at least 100 Gy, and image-guided IMRT or VMAT was used for delivery. No patient received concurrent therapy alongside SBRT. After SBRT, distant metastases developed in about 20% of the 19 patients at a median of approximately 7 months, while the remaining 15 patients had no significant progression. This study profiled peripheral blood TCR beta repertoires from stage I NSCLC patients before and after stereotactic body radiotherapy and linked the repertoires to distant failure. The study took one blood sample before SBRT and one after SBRT from each of roughly 20 patients and sequenced all 38 samples. General conclusions and limits of the study: The study was limited by the small cohort and short follow-up, and independent validation of the study findings is required. After SBRT, the number of unique TCR clones decreased (median roughly 9,500 before versus 6,000 to 7,000 after; Wilcoxon paired P=0.011). No adjustment for multiple comparisons was applied to any of the reported P values. Post-SBRT Shannon entropy and its change from baseline were lower in patients who developed distant metastases; baseline Shannon entropy was not associated with metastases. No determination of tumor specificity was made for expanded TCR clones. TRBV and TRBJ usage frequencies reportedly differed by metastasis status, in two V genes at baseline and in nine V and two J genes after SBRT.

After removal of 0 bases from V and 8 bases from J, the junction retains 6 bases not matched to a gene. Via the germline V gene (reference sequence), CDR1 is DFQATT and CDR2 SNEGSKA. The CDR3 holds 16 amino acids from the cysteine to the phenylalanine. The DNA shown is the 48-base CDR3, in frame from base 1. The TCR beta CDR3 region was amplified from genomic DNA by two rounds of multiplex PCR. In the first PCR round, primers specific to each TRBV and TRBJ gene were used, and the primer sequences were filed in Chinese patent CN105087789A. The second PCR round used universal primers. The Roche High Pure PCR Template Preparation Kit was used to extract genomic DNA from the frozen PBMCs. Paired-end sequencing with 151 bp reads was performed on the libraries using an Illumina HiSeq 3000. The published analysis was carried out like this. CutAdapt was used to discard raw reads that did not contain the multiplex PCR primer sequences. Using PEAR, the high-quality paired reads were merged into contigs. MiXCR assigned TRB V, D and J gene segments to each contig by aligning to reference sequences. To remove sequencing errors, CDR3 sequences were clustered according to base quality and sequence similarity. Diversity was calculated as Shannon entropy divided by the natural log of the number of productive TCR sequences. To get clonality, Shannon entropy was divided by the natural log of the number of unique clonotypes, and that result was subtracted from one. The Youden index of ROC curves was used to select progression-free survival cut-offs for repertoire metrics, and analyses were performed in R 3.5.3. The raw public data were reprocessed by TCRdb itself: fastp quality trimming at Q25, MiXCR clonotype calling, in-frame beta chains only. Merged by CDR3 protein, the rows form single entries marked with the most common genes and DNA. TCRdb, not the authors, supplied the V and J calls. The sample table contains tens of thousands of distinct CDR3 sequences; only one count was recorded for 35% to 45% of them. The top ten hold 30% to 35% of the sample.

A history of other malignancies or of prior chemotherapy or radiotherapy was absent in all patients, and node-negative disease was shown on CT and PET/CT in all patients. At each of two time points, roughly 6 milliliters of peripheral venous blood were collected in EDTA tubes. Ficoll-Paque Plus density-gradient centrifugation was used to isolate PBMCs. Right after collection, samples were kept at -80 degrees C until analysis. Many counts were recorded for this clonotype. It lacks a known antigen. Base-call qualities are not available, and no considerably larger clone is one nucleotide away. This specimen consisted of PBMCs, obtained before or after stereotactic body radiation therapy (not recorded which). The chain couples TRBV20-1 to TRBJ2-1; 14 junctional bases match TRBD2. The source of this sequence is a donor aged 50 or older with non-small cell lung cancer. The DNA sequence reads TGCAGTGCTAGAGATTCGGGACTAGCGGGAGTCTATGAGCAGTTCTTC. Translated, it reads CSARDSGLAGVYEQFF.